The 22 T cell receptor beta chains below all came from one sample that was sequenced in a study of T cell responses to AZD1222 COVID-19 vaccine. The protocol was immunoSEQ multiplex PCR, while the TCRdb copy is restricted to in-frame clones and leaves out a portion. Counted here are roughly 130,000 clones, roughly 85% occurring once; the ten biggest clones make up around 1.6%. Sequencing was performed on peripheral blood, taken on day 0 of AZD1222 vaccination. All receptors derive from an adult in good health.

This sequence joins TRBV13 and TRBJ1-1; D is unclear. The CDR3 is made up of 14 amino acids. The ends were cut back, 3 bases at V and 1 base at J, with 9 bases in the middle. Germline V lookup: CDR1 PRHDT, CDR2 FYEKMQ (reference sequence). CDR3 loop: CASSFRRENTEAFF. The CDR3 region has the DNA TGTGCCAGCAGCTTCCGACGGGAGAACACTGAAGCTTTCTTT.

The V and J genes are TRBV10-3 and TRBJ2-7, with D tentatively TRBD1 (10 bases). The germline gives CDR1 ENHRY, CDR2 SYGVKD. The CDR3 has 19 amino acids. The V gene lost 4 bases and the J gene lost 7 bases, with 32 bases spanning the gap. The CDR3 DNA sequence: TGTGCCATCAGTGGCCGGGACAGGGGAGCTAGCGGGGCGATCTGGGAGCAGTACTTC. As protein: CAISGRDRGASGAIWEQYF.

The chain recombines TRBV6-6 with TRBJ1-1; maybe TRBD1 (5 bases). V was pared by 0 bases and J by 9 bases, with 14 bases between. The CDR3 is 14 amino acids. The germline gives CDR1 MNHNY, CDR2 SVGAGI (reference sequence). CDR3 in amino acids: CASSYSTSGQKAFF. The CDR3 region has the DNA TGTGCCAGCAGTTACTCGACGTCGGGGCAGAAAGCTTTCTTT.

The rearrangement joins TRBV3-1 (or the pseudogene TRBV3-2) to TRBJ2-1; 8 positions match TRBD2. The CDR3 sequence is 14 residues long. Germline V gives CDR1 LGHDT, CDR2 YNNKEL (reference sequence). Unmatched junction bases numbered 9, after V lost 8 bases and J lost 6 bases. This CDR3 reads CASGSRGGRNEQFF. CDR3 sequence (DNA): TGTGCCAGCGGATCACGGGGGGGCCGCAATGAGCAGTTCTTC.

This rearrangement joins TRBV18 to TRBJ1-4, with 7 bases that match TRBD1. The germline CDR1 and CDR2 sequences are KGHSH and LQKENI. The V and J ends lost 3 bases and 8 bases, in that order; junction bases with no gene match: 9. The CDR3 covers 15 residues. The CDR3 spells CASSPAAGGGEKLFF. The CDR3 DNA reads as TGTGCCAGCTCACCGGCGGCAGGGGGGGGAGAAAAACTGTTTTTT.

This clone was observed once. The chain is built from TRBV5-1 and TRBJ2-5, with 7 bases aligning to TRBD2. The J segment lost 1 base and the V segment lost 2 bases, leaving 2 bases of the junction unmatched. CDR1 SGHRS and CDR2 YFSETQ come from the germline V gene. The CDR3 consists of 14 residues. The CDR3 spells CASSFSGGQETQYF. The CDR3 nucleotides are TGCGCCAGCAGCTTTTCGGGGGGCCAAGAGACCCAGTACTTC.

This chain connects TRBV18 to TRBJ1-6; no clear D gene. The CDR3 consists of 16 residues. Germline values: CDR1 KGHSH, CDR2 LQKENI. The ends were cut back, 0 bases at V and 5 bases at J, with 11 bases in the middle. CDR3 protein: CASSPPGGVNNSPLHF. CDR3 in DNA: TGTGCCAGCTCACCACCTGGCGGGGTGAATAATTCACCCCTCCACTTT.

The genes are TRBV6-2 or TRBV6-3 and TRBJ2-2; 8 bases line up with TRBD1. Losses at the gene ends were 7 bases for V and 2 bases for J; bases not matched to a gene: 9. Germline V gene sequence: CDR1 MNHEY, CDR2 SVGEGT. The CDR3 has 16 residues. The CDR3 loop is CASTPTRGLNTGELFF. CDR3 nucleotide sequence: TGTGCCAGCACCCCCACCAGGGGGCTCAACACCGGGGAGCTGTTTTTT.

J is TRBJ1-2 and V is TRBV3-1 (or the pseudogene TRBV3-2); no firm D call. Germline V gene lookup returns CDR1 LGHDT and CDR2 YNNKEL (reference sequence). V lost 2 bases and J lost 6, with 16 bases in between. The CDR3 contains 15 residues. In nucleotides, the CDR3 is TGTGCCAGCAGCCAATGGAACACCGAGATAGATGGCTACACCTTC. Its translation is CASSQWNTEIDGYTF.

This clone was recorded only once. The chain carries TRBV30 and TRBJ1-1, with no clear D. The V gene's germline CDR1 is GTSNPN and CDR2 SVGIG (reference sequence). The length of the CDR3 is 12 residues. V gave up 5 bases and J gave up 6 bases, with 13 bases separating them. CDR3 protein: CAWRATGAEAFF. The CDR3 DNA sequence: TGTGCCTGGCGGGCAACCGGCGCTGAAGCTTTCTTT.

The rearrangement links TRBV29-1 to TRBJ1-1; a possible D gene is TRBD1 (6 bases). Per the germline V gene, CDR1 is SQVTM and CDR2 is ANQGSEA. The V end lost 1 base, the J end lost 3 bases, and 6 bases lay between the germline ends. The CDR3 is 12 residues long. CDR3 bases: TGCAGCGTTGAAGCAGGGGACACTGAAGCTTTCTTT. Translating it yields CSVEAGDTEAFF.

The genes are TRBV7-6 and TRBJ2-5; D unclear. CDR1 and CDR2 from the germline V gene are SGHVS and FNYEAQ. V lost 4 bases to trimming and J lost 7 bases, with 10 bases between them. CDR3 length equals 12 residues. CDR3 bases: TGTGCCAGCAGCTCCGCTCAGTCGACCCAGTACTTC. It yields the protein CASSSAQSTQYF.

The chain carries TRBV7-2 and TRBJ1-5, with 8 positions matching TRBD1. The CDR3 sequence is 15 residues long. Germline assignment: CDR1 SGHTA and CDR2 FQGNSA. Trimming removed 4 bases from V and 4 bases from J; junction bases left unmatched: 6. The CDR3, as DNA: TGTGCCAGCAGCTCTACGACAGGGGCTAATCAGCCCCAGCATTTT. Translating gives CASSSTTGANQPQHF.

The CDR3 DNA sequence: TGTGCCAGTAGTTGGGGACTAGCGGGGGCCTCCTACGAGCAGTACTTC. Translating it yields CASSWGLAGASYEQYF. V is TRBV19 and J is TRBJ2-7, with TRBD2 matching 14 bases. This CDR3 region has 16 residues. The V and J ends lost 5 bases and 0 bases, in that order; junction bases with no gene match: 3. The germline V gene encodes CDR1 LNHDA and CDR2 SQIVND (reference sequence). Based on the CDR3 plus reference TRBV19 and TRBJ2-7, the full variable domain is DGGITQSPKYLFRKEGQNVTLSCEQNLNHDAMYWYRQDPGQGLRLIYYSQIVNDFQKGDIAEGYSVSREKKESFPLTVTSAQKNPTAFYLCASSWGLAGASYEQYFGPGTRLTVT.

The V and J genes are TRBV9 and TRBJ1-2, with 8 bases matching TRBD1. V lost 3 bases, J lost 4 bases, and 8 bases stayed unmatched. Germline V gene sequence: CDR1 SGDLS, CDR2 YYNGEE. The CDR3 consists of 15 residues. CDR3 in DNA: TGTGCCAGCAGCGCGAGGACAGGGAGGGGCTATGGCTACACCTTC. Translating gives CASSARTGRGYGYTF.

This chain uses TRBV5-6 with TRBJ1-6; D is uncertain. Germline V gene data show CDR1 as SGHDT and CDR2 as YYEEEE. Trimming took off 4 bases at V and 6 bases at J, with 14 bases between the two ends. There are 15 residues in the CDR3. The CDR3 DNA reads TGTGCCAGCAGCCTAACTCCCGGGATTAATTCACCCCTCCACTTT. It yields the protein CASSLTPGINSPLHF.

A word on this clone: As the CDR3 is not closed by the conserved phenylalanine or tryptophan, this likely results from a read error. The DNA is omitted, as the CDR3 cannot be located on it reliably, and the CDR3 follows TCRdb's listing. The V call is TRBV27, the J call TRBJ1-2; TRBD1 reflects the table's D call only, with no check against the DNA. Inclusive of both ends, the CDR3 amounts to 13 amino acids. Per the germline V gene, CDR1 is MNHEY and CDR2 is SMNVEV (reference sequence). CDR3: CASGHLGGPSVLL.

A remark on this clone: One junction end disagrees with the germline gene, perhaps due to a read error. Other DNA sequences in this specimen translate into the identical CDR3. The gene calls are TRBV12-3 or TRBV12-4 and TRBJ2-7, with 11 bases that match TRBD2. The CDR3 is 13 amino acids. The CDR3 sequence is CASSLAGGYEQYF. In DNA form, the CDR3 reads TGTGCCAGCAGTCTAGCGGGAGGCTACGAGCAGTACTTC.

The CDR3 nucleotides are TGTGCCAGCAGCTTCGACAGTCTATTCGGTGGCTACACCTTC. Residues: CASSFDSLFGGYTF. The J gene is TRBJ1-2, the V gene TRBV7-9, with D tentatively TRBD1 (5 bases). Germline lookup yields CDR1 SEHNR and CDR2 FQNEAQ (reference sequence). There are 14 residues in the CDR3. The V end was cut by 3 bases, the J end by 7 bases, with 15 bases between.

In nucleotides, the CDR3 is TGTGCCAGCAGCGACCAGGGGACCTCCTATAATTCACCCCTCCACTTT. Its translation is CASSDQGTSYNSPLHF. The gene calls are TRBV7-9 and TRBJ1-6; the D gene is possibly TRBD1 (6 bases). The CDR3 loop spans 16 amino acids. The V end was cut by 5 bases, the J end by 0 bases, with 11 bases between. CDR1 and CDR2 from the germline V gene are SEHNR and FQNEAQ (reference sequence).

The genes are TRBV19 and TRBJ2-3; 9 bases match TRBD2. This CDR3 has 15 residues. Germline V gene lookup returns CDR1 LNHDA and CDR2 SQIVND (reference sequence). V was pared by 1 base and J by 5 bases, with 4 bases of the junction left unmatched. In DNA form, the CDR3 reads TGTGCCAGTAGTATAGGGGGGACTAGCCAAGATACGCAGTATTTT. Protein: CASSIGGTSQDTQYF.

The gene calls are TRBV19 and TRBJ1-1, with D uncertain. The CDR3 covers 16 residues. The V gene's germline CDR1 is LNHDA and CDR2 SQIVND (reference sequence). V lost 5 bases and J lost 2, with 18 bases in between. The CDR3: CASSPQGRLLNTEAFF. CDR3 sequence (DNA): TGTGCCAGTAGTCCCCAAGGACGGCTCCTAAACACTGAAGCTTTCTTT.